A selection of T cell receptor beta chains follows, all from one sample in a study of cytomegalovirus exposure and HLA in healthy donors. Produced via immunoSEQ multiplex PCR; TCRdb's table is partial and in-frame only. This table holds 100,000 to 150,000 clones. Sequencing was done on a sample of PBMCs. These receptors all come from a man aged 35 to 55 in good health and CMV-seronegative. Both conserved end residues are part of each CDR3. A D gene is named only where the DNA matches it firmly.

>.|11|TRBJ1-2|TRBV29-1
TGCAGCGTGATAGGGGACTATGGCTACACCTTC
CSVIGDYGYTF
>TRBD1|15|TRBJ1-1|TRBV9
TGTGCCAGCAGCCCTCGACAGGGTATGAACACTGAAGCTTTCTTT
CASSPRQGMNTEAFF
>.|15|TRBJ2-5|TRBV6-5
TGTGCCAGCAGTTACTCTGGGGCCGGGGGAGAGACCCAGTACTTC
CASSYSGAGGETQYF
>.|15|TRBJ1-3|TRBV11-3
TGTGCCAGCAGCCATACCCCAGGGAGGGGAAACACCATATATTTT
CASSHTPGRGNTIYF
>.|14|TRBJ2-7|TRBV5-1
TGCGCCAGCAGCTTGGTCAGGGGGGCCGACGAGCAGTACTTC
CASSLVRGADEQYF
>TRBD1|12|TRBJ2-7|TRBV28
TGTGCCAGCAACACAGGGGGCCACGAGCAGTACTTC
CASNTGGHEQYF
>TRBD2|15|TRBJ2-3|TRBV30
TGTGCCTGGAGTGGGCTAGCGGGAGTCACAGATACGCAGTATTTT
CAWSGLAGVTDTQYF
>.|14|TRBJ2-5|TRBV2
TGTGCCAGCAGTGAAGGCGGGACCCAAGAGACCCAGTACTTC
CASSEGGTQETQYF
>.|13|TRBJ2-5|TRBV9
TGTGCCAGCAAAGGACGGGGACAAGAGACCCAGTACTTC
CASKGRGQETQYF
>.|15|TRBJ1-1|TRBV10-3
TGTGCCATCAGTCAGCCACAGACAGTTAACACTGAAGCTTTCTTT
CAISQPQTVNTEAFF
>.|15|TRBJ2-7|TRBV5-1
TGCGCCAGCAGCCTACATAGGGGGTGGTCCTACGAGCAGTACTTC
CASSLHRGWSYEQYF
>TRBD2|16|TRBJ2-3|TRBV11-3
TGTGCCAGCAGCCCCCGGACTAGCGGGAACACAGATACGCAGTATTTT
CASSPRTSGNTDTQYF
>.|13|TRBJ1-5|TRBV14
TGTGCCAGCAGCCAGCGAGCCAATCAGCCCCAGCATTTT
CASSQRANQPQHF
>.|16|TRBJ2-1|TRBV18
TGTGCCAGCTCACCCTTGAGAAGCGGTGACTACAATGAGCAGTTCTTC
CASSPLRSGDYNEQFF
>.|14|TRBJ1-1|TRBV19
TGTGCCAGTAGTGAGGGAGGGTGGAACACTGAAGCTTTCTTT
CASSEGGWNTEAFF
>.|14|TRBJ1-2|TRBV6-6
TGTGCCAGCAGTTACGCCGGGAGTACTATGGGGTCCACCTTC
CASSYAGSTMGSTF
>.|16|TRBJ2-5|TRBV27
TGTGCCAGCAGTCCGCAGCTAGACTGGCGGATGGAGACCCAGTACTTC
CASSPQLDWRMETQYF
>.|18|TRBJ2-4|TRBV5-6
TGTGCCAGCAGCTCAATGGCCGCGTCAGGCCTAGCCAAAAACATTCAGTACTTC
CASSSMAASGLAKNIQYF
>.|14|TRBJ1-1|TRBV5-4
TGTGCCAGCAGCTTGGCACAGGGTGGCACTGAAGCTTTCTTT
CASSLAQGGTEAFF
>.|15|TRBJ2-2|TRBV28
TGTGCCAGCAGCCCCCGTCGCAGGGACACCGGGGAGCTGTTTTTT
CASSPRRRDTGELFF
>TRBD2|15|TRBJ2-7|TRBV28
TGTGCCAGCAGTTCTCTAGCGGGAGGCGCCTACGAGCAGTACTTC
CASSSLAGGAYEQYF
>TRBD1|17|TRBJ2-1|TRBV5-1
TGCGCCAGCAGCTCCAGCACTGGGACAGAAAGGCTCAATGAGCAGTTCTTC
CASSSSTGTERLNEQFF
>.|15|TRBJ2-5|TRBV5-6
TGTGCCAGCACCTCACCGTCGGGGGGCGGGGAGACCCAGTACTTC
CASTSPSGGGETQYF
>TRBD1|15|TRBJ2-7|TRBV28
TGTGCCAGCCGCGGGGCTGGGACAGGGTCTGCCGAGCAGTACTTC
CASRGAGTGSAEQYF
>.|14|TRBJ2-7|TRBV10-3
TGTGCCATCAGTGGGGGGGACAGCTCCTACGAGCAGTACTTC
CAISGGDSSYEQYF
>.|14|TRBJ1-3|TRBV30
TGTGCCTGGATGGGGGCTTCCTCTGGAAACACCATATATTTT
CAWMGASSGNTIYF
>.|17|TRBJ2-6|TRBV4-3
TGCGCCAGCAGCCAAGAGAGGATGAGTCGTGGGGCCAACGTCCTGACTTTC
CASSQERMSRGANVLTF
>TRBD2|15|TRBJ2-5|TRBV9
TGTGCCAGCAGCGAGGGGACTAGCGGGGAAGAGACCCAGTACTTC
CASSEGTSGEETQYF